This is a list of T cell receptor beta chains from one sample in a study of naive and memory T cell subsets. TCRdb re-called the UMI-ligation and nested PCR reads with MiXCR, one entry per CDR3 protein. The sample includes tens of thousands of distinct CDR3 sequences, about 11% of them seen just once. Sequencing was carried out using effector memory CD4+ T cells from blood. The receptor set was obtained from a human donor in good health. The CDR3 runs from the conserved cysteine through the conserved F or W. The D gene is left open where the match is weak. Size is omitted from some rows. Given values are once, few, many or a class for expanded clones.

TRBJ2-1 | many | NA | TRBV24-1 | 12 | CATSETRNEQFF | TGTGCCACCAGTGAGACGAGGAATGAGCAGTTCTTC
TRBJ2-1 | many | NA | TRBV7-3 | 15 | CASSFGAKRDNEQFF | TGTGCCAGCAGCTTTGGGGCGAAGCGAGACAATGAGCAGTTCTTC
TRBJ2-7 | NA | NA | TRBV2 | 13 | CASSGKNRDEQYF | TGTGCCAGCAGCGGCAAGAATCGGGACGAGCAGTACTTC
TRBJ1-1 | many | NA | TRBV5-1 | 14 | CASSFTGWGTEAFF | TGCGCCAGCAGCTTCACGGGGTGGGGCACTGAAGCTTTCTTT
TRBJ2-6 | NA | NA | TRBV7-3 | 15 | CASSLEPAGANVLTF | TGTGCCAGCAGCTTAGAACCAGCTGGGGCCAACGTCCTGACTTTC
TRBJ2-5 | many | TRBD1 | TRBV7-2 | 16 | CASSLAHTGGQETQYF | TGTGCCAGCAGCTTAGCCCATACAGGGGGCCAAGAGACCCAGTACTTC
TRBJ1-4 | many | NA | TRBV20-1 | 13 | CSADRALGEKLFF | TGCAGTGCCGACCGGGCTCTGGGGGAAAAACTGTTTTTT
TRBJ2-3 | many | TRBD1 | TRBV6-1 | 15 | CASSEAGGDTDTQYF | TGTGCCAGCAGTGAGGCAGGGGGTGACACAGATACGCAGTATTTT
TRBJ1-2 | NA | NA | TRBV5-1 | 14 | CASSPTAGTYGYTF | TGCGCCAGCAGCCCGACTGCAGGGACCTATGGCTACACCTTC
TRBJ2-1 | many | NA | TRBV18 | 14 | CASSPGPSYNEQFF | TGTGCCAGCTCACCGGGCCCCTCCTACAATGAGCAGTTCTTC
TRBJ1-2 | NA | NA | TRBV7-2 | 15 | CASSAGPGKDYGYTF | TGTGCCAGCAGCGCGGGCCCGGGCAAGGACTATGGCTACACCTTC
TRBJ1-2 | few | NA | TRBV7-9 | 16 | CASSLGSTGEINGYTF | TGTGCCAGCAGCTTAGGGAGTACTGGGGAGATTAATGGCTACACCTTC
TRBJ2-2 | NA | NA | TRBV12-3/TRBV12-4 | 18 | CASSLASVQRHSTGELFF | TGTGCCAGCAGTTTAGCATCAGTTCAACGACACAGCACCGGGGAGCTGTTTTTT
TRBJ2-1 | NA | NA | TRBV27 | 13 | CASRKVTYNEQFF | TGTGCCAGCAGAAAAGTGACATACAATGAGCAGTTCTTC
TRBJ2-3 | many | TRBD2 | TRBV24-1 | 17 | CATSEVWASGKSDTQYF | TGTGCCACCAGTGAGGTCTGGGCTAGCGGGAAGTCAGATACGCAGTATTTT
TRBJ1-1 | NA | NA | TRBV20-1 | 14 | CSATEGTGNTEAFF | TGCAGTGCTACTGAGGGAACGGGGAACACTGAAGCTTTCTTT
TRBJ1-1 | few | NA | TRBV12-3/TRBV12-4 | 13 | CASSNTGGTEAFF | TGTGCCAGCAGTAACACGGGGGGGACTGAAGCTTTCTTT
TRBJ1-1 | few | NA | TRBV6-2/TRBV6-3 | 12 | CASSPQGNEAFF | TGTGCCAGCAGCCCACAGGGTAATGAAGCTTTCTTT
TRBJ2-7 | few | TRBD2 | TRBV6-2/TRBV6-3 | 14 | CASSFSGGRYEQYF | TGTGCCAGCAGTTTTTCGGGAGGGAGATACGAGCAGTACTTC
TRBJ1-3 | NA | NA | TRBV25-1 | 18 | CASSRFIPGQSSGNTIYF | TGTGCCAGCAGCCGATTTATTCCTGGACAGAGCTCTGGAAACACCATATATTTT
TRBJ1-6 | few | NA | TRBV3-1 | 15 | CASSQDRGVSSPLHF | TGTGCCAGCAGCCAAGATAGGGGGGTGAGCTCACCCCTCCACTTT
TRBJ2-3 | medium-sized | NA | TRBV21-1 | 15 | CARKPPGQGSDTQYF | TGTGCCCGAAAACCCCCGGGACAGGGATCGGATACGCAGTATTTT
TRBJ2-1 | many | NA | TRBV28 | 17 | CASTLRAGPSSYNEQFF | TGTGCCAGCACCCTAAGGGCGGGACCCAGCTCCTACAATGAGCAGTTCTTC
TRBJ2-1 | many | TRBD2 | TRBV7-3 | 15 | CASSLWASGYNEQFF | TGTGCCAGCAGCTTATGGGCTAGCGGCTACAATGAGCAGTTCTTC
TRBJ1-2 | NA | NA | TRBV19 | 12 | CASSRRTYGYTF | TGTGCCAGTAGTAGACGGACGTATGGCTACACCTTC
TRBJ1-5 | many | NA | TRBV6-2/TRBV6-3 | 14 | CASTNPRINQPQHF | TGTGCCAGCACCAATCCACGGATCAATCAGCCCCAGCATTTT
TRBJ2-1 | many | NA | TRBV5-1 | 16 | CASSLSGTLEYNEQFF | TGCGCCAGCAGCTTATCCGGGACACTAGAATACAATGAGCAGTTCTTC
TRBJ1-1 | many | NA | TRBV6-1 | 12 | CATGWVYTEAFF | TGTGCCACTGGTTGGGTGTATACTGAAGCTTTCTTT
TRBJ2-7 | many | NA | TRBV7-6 | 14 | CASKSSHSSYEQYF | TGTGCCAGCAAGAGTAGCCATAGCTCCTACGAGCAGTACTTC
TRBJ2-1 | NA | TRBD2 | TRBV11-3 | 15 | CASTLGGKIYNEQFF | TGTGCCAGCACCCTGGGAGGGAAAATCTACAATGAGCAGTTCTTC
TRBJ1-5 | NA | NA | TRBV20-1 | 17 | CSARVRDGFYSNQPQHF | TGCAGTGCTAGAGTTCGGGACGGATTTTATAGCAATCAGCCCCAGCATTTT
TRBJ1-4 | NA | NA | TRBV5-5 | 15 | CASSSDVGGNEKLFF | TGTGCCAGCAGCTCAGACGTGGGCGGGAATGAAAAACTGTTTTTT
TRBJ1-5 | NA | NA | TRBV7-8 | 17 | CASSSHYGKQRNQPQHF | TGTGCCAGCAGCTCCCATTATGGGAAGCAGCGCAATCAGCCCCAGCATTTT
TRBJ1-6 | few | NA | TRBV5-1 | 15 | CASSHRDTLNSPLHF | TGCGCCAGCAGCCACCGGGACACTCTTAATTCACCCCTCCACTTT
TRBJ1-1 | many | NA | TRBV20-1 | 13 | CSARKVGGTEAFF | TGCAGTGCTAGAAAGGTTGGGGGAACTGAAGCTTTCTTT
TRBJ2-3 | many | NA | TRBV12-3/TRBV12-4 | 15 | CASSPQGSRTDTQYF | TGTGCCAGCAGCCCCCAGGGGAGTAGAACAGATACGCAGTATTTT
TRBJ1-5 | NA | NA | TRBV12-5 | 15 | CASGLATGRYQPQHF | TGTGCTAGTGGTTTGGCTACAGGGCGGTATCAGCCCCAGCATTTT
TRBJ2-7 | NA | TRBD2 | TRBV7-2 | 14 | CASSLSGVTYEQYF | TGTGCCAGCAGCTTAAGCGGGGTTACCTACGAGCAGTACTTC
TRBJ2-1 | many | NA | TRBV7-9 | 16 | CASSTIDIYSYNEQFF | TGTGCCAGCAGTACCATCGACATTTACTCCTACAATGAGCAGTTCTTC
TRBJ2-4 | NA | NA | TRBV6-2/TRBV6-3 | 16 | CASSLTAQSAKNIQYF | TGTGCCAGCAGCCTGACTGCCCAATCAGCCAAAAACATTCAGTACTTC
TRBJ2-3 | few | NA | TRBV11-2 | 12 | CASRELSGTQYF | TGTGCCAGCAGAGAGCTCAGTGGTACGCAGTATTTT
TRBJ1-1 | NA | NA | TRBV29-1 | 13 | CSARTGGNTEAFF | TGCAGCGCTCGGACCGGGGGAAACACTGAAGCTTTCTTT